This T cell receptor (beta chain) is from a study of sequential checkpoint blockade in melanoma. This clone was counted a single time. CDR1 and CDR2 (germline): SQVTM, ANQGSEA. This CDR3 is 14 amino acids long. Trimming took 6 bases from V and 4 from J; bases not matched to a gene: 12. As for treatment: randomized to nivolumab then ipilimumab (arm A) or the reverse (arm B). DNA-damaging chemotherapy had not been given to any patient beforehand. Here immunoSEQ multiplex PCR was the method, and the copy in TCRdb shows in-frame clones only, minus some. The sample has 30,000 or so clones, approximately 86% seen once.

The clonotype comes from a human donor with melanoma. Source: CD8+ T cells sorted from blood (inferred from file names), taken from a patient given nivolumab and ipilimumab in sequence. V and J are TRBV29-1 and TRBJ2-7; 7 positions agree with TRBD1. The CDR3 DNA reads as TGCAGCGTGGCGGAGGCAGGGGGTTGGTACGAGCAGTACTTC. This sequence encodes CSVAEAGGWYEQYF.